The clone carrying this T cell receptor beta chain was seen at least ten times. Its antigen is currently unknown. MiXCR, applied by TCRdb to the 5' RACE reads, yields one record per CDR3 protein. The repertoire holds about 160,000 distinct CDR3 sequences, with just over 9.5% as singletons. Per the germline V gene, CDR1 is SEHNR and CDR2 is FQNEAQ (reference sequence). The CDR3 runs 12 residues. Trimming removed 5 bases at V and 6 bases at J, with 9 bases between. This sample is drawn from a study of CD8 T cells in ankylosing spondylitis. Overall study findings and caveats: According to the report, clones linked to the disease were significantly enriched in matched synovial fluid samples taken from ankylosing spondylitis patients.

The chain joins TRBV7-9 to TRBJ2-3; D is uncertain. The receptor was derived from a female donor with ankylosing spondylitis or in good health (not recorded which). The sequencing input was blood, either unsorted or a sorted T cell fraction (not recorded which). The CDR3 reads CASSPDTDTQYF. The CDR3 nucleotides are TGTGCCAGCAGCCCTGACACGGATACGCAGTATTTT.